The 21 T cell receptor beta chains below come from one sample, sequenced in a study of circulating and synovial CD4+ cells in juvenile arthritis (dated by TCRdb to 2013 to 2016). Libraries came from the immunoSEQ multiplex PCR assay. Here the immuneACCESS table is served through TCRdb, limited to in-frame sequences with V and J called. Missing clones are a known gap in these copies; in checked studies unresolved V genes cover under half, and the rest lacks a known reason. The sample table holds 35,000 or so clones, of which about 96% were seen once. 0.15% to 0.2% of the sample rests with the top ten. The sample comprised CD4+ T cells from blood. The origin of the receptors is a human donor with juvenile idiopathic arthritis.

With regard to this clone: Other DNA sequences in the same sample also yield this CDR3. The rearrangement links TRBV30 to TRBJ1-6; 8 bases match TRBD1. The V segment lost 2 bases and the J segment 4 bases; nucleotides outside the gene matches: 22. Germline V CDR1 and CDR2: GTSNPN, SVGIG (reference sequence). The CDR3 is 21 amino acids. CDR3 region: CAWSLRTGTILFQPYNSPLHF. The CDR3 nucleotides read TGTGCCTGGAGTCTCCGGACAGGGACAATCCTTTTTCAACCTTATAATTCACCCCTCCACTTT.

This chain connects TRBV4-2 to TRBJ2-7; possible D gene TRBD2, 6 bases. The V gene's germline CDR1 is LGHNA and CDR2 YNFKEQ. Trimming pared 0 bases from V and 3 bases from J, leaving 12 bases between. The CDR3 extends over 15 amino acids. Here the CDR3 reads CASSQDQGLIYEQYF. CDR3 DNA sequence: TGTGCCAGCAGCCAAGATCAGGGACTGATCTACGAGCAGTACTTC.

The CDR3 sequence is CASSTGQGEAFF. The CDR3 nucleotides read TGTGCCAGCTCTACCGGACAGGGTGAAGCTTTCTTT. The chain couples TRBV18 to TRBJ1-1; TRBD1 aligns across 8 bases. The length of the CDR3 is 12 residues. CDR1 is KGHSH, CDR2 LQKENI, per germline. J lost 7 bases, V lost 6 bases, and 4 bases had no gene match.

Here the CDR3 DNA reads TGTGCCAGCAGCTCGGACAGGGGACTGGGGAATGAGCAGTTCTTC. It yields the protein CASSSDRGLGNEQFF. The J gene is TRBJ2-1, the V gene TRBV7-2, with 9 bases fitting TRBD1. CDR3 length: 15 residues. Unmatched junction bases numbered 8, after V lost 4 bases and J lost 7 bases. Germline CDR1 SGHTA, CDR2 FQGNSA.

CDR3 loop: CASSPQGIGAEAFF. The CDR3 nucleotides read TGTGCCAGCAGCCCCCAGGGGATTGGCGCTGAAGCTTTCTTT. V is TRBV5-4 and J is TRBJ1-1; D perhaps matches TRBD1 (6 bases). V was clipped by 4 bases and J by 6 bases, with 16 bases between them. The CDR3 length is 14 residues. In germline, CDR1 is SGHNT, CDR2 YYREEE (reference sequence).

This clone showed up just a few times. The chain joins TRBV4-3 to TRBJ2-2; D may be TRBD1 (5 bases). Trimming stripped 4 bases from V and 4 bases from J, with 13 bases between. Germline loops: CDR1 LGHNA, CDR2 YSLEER. This CDR3 is built from 15 residues. The CDR3 protein is CASSPQDSTTGELFF. In DNA form, the CDR3 reads TGCGCCAGCAGCCCGCAAGACAGTACCACCGGGGAGCTGTTTTTT.

The genes are TRBV7-6 and TRBJ1-1, with D possibly being TRBD1 (6 bases). The germline V and J ends were trimmed by 6 bases and 5 bases, with 16 bases remaining between them. The CDR3 is made up of 14 amino acids. Germline V gene lookup returns CDR1 SGHVS and CDR2 FNYEAQ. The CDR3 is CASRAGDKWTEAFF. The DNA of the CDR3 is TGTGCCAGCAGAGCAGGGGATAAGTGGACTGAAGCTTTCTTT.

The CDR3 DNA follows: TGCGCCAGCTCCGCAGGGAAGAACACTGAAGCTTTCTTT. This sequence encodes CASSAGKNTEAFF. The chain combines TRBV10-1 with TRBJ1-1; D is possibly TRBD1 (5 bases). Between the trimmed V and J ends, which lost 8 bases and 1 base, there was a span of 11 bases. The CDR3 is 13 amino acids. Per germline, CDR1 WNHNN and CDR2 SYGVQD (reference sequence).

V usage is TRBV7-2 and J usage is TRBJ2-1, with D perhaps TRBD1 (5 bases). The CDR3 extends over 13 amino acids. Germline assignment: CDR1 SGHTA and CDR2 FQGNSA. With 5 bases removed from V and 15 bases from J, the gap between germline ends came to 20 bases. The CDR3 DNA reads TGTGCCAGCAGCCTGTCGAGCGCCGGACATCCGTTCTTC. Protein sequence: CASSLSSAGHPFF.

The rearrangement joins TRBV6-5 to TRBJ2-3; D is ambiguous. The CDR3 consists of 12 residues. Germline V lookup: CDR1 MNHEY, CDR2 SVGAGI. V lost 6 bases, J lost 2 bases, and 6 bases lay in between. The CDR3 reads CASSMSTDTQYF. In DNA form, the CDR3 reads TGTGCCAGCAGCATGTCCACAGATACGCAGTATTTT.

The rearrangement joins TRBV10-2 to TRBJ2-1; the match to TRBD1 covers 9 bases. The V gene's germline CDR1 is WSHSY and CDR2 SAAADI. V was clipped by 5 bases and J by 2 bases; unmatched bases: 4. The CDR3 contains 15 residues. The chain's CDR3 is CASSRQGGTYNEQFF. CDR3 nucleotide sequence: TGCGCCAGCAGTAGACAGGGGGGTACCTACAATGAGCAGTTCTTC.

CDR3 protein: CASSQRGAGNTEAFF. The CDR3 nucleotides are TGTGCCAGCAGCCAAAGAGGCGCTGGGAACACTGAAGCTTTCTTT. J is TRBJ1-1 and V is TRBV4-2; D ambiguous. The CDR3 consists of 15 residues. Germline V gives CDR1 LGHNA, CDR2 YNFKEQ. V was trimmed by 2 bases and J by 1 base, leaving 11 bases between them.

This sequence joins TRBV7-3 and TRBJ2-2; 7 nucleotides align to TRBD1. Trimming at V came to 4 bases and at J to 6 bases, leaving 5 bases not matched to a gene. CDR1 and CDR2 from the germline V gene are SGHTA and FQGTGA. This CDR3 contains 14 residues. This CDR3 is CASSSRQGAGELFF. As DNA, the CDR3 is TGTGCCAGCAGCTCTAGACAGGGTGCCGGGGAGCTGTTTTTT.

This clone was seen just once. The chain has TRBV7-2 and TRBJ1-2, with a possible D match to TRBD1 (5 bases). The CDR3 contains 14 residues. Germline assignment: CDR1 SGHTA and CDR2 FQGNSA. V gave up 3 bases and J gave up 2 bases, with 10 bases separating them. This CDR3 is CASSFQGTNYGYTF. The CDR3 DNA reads TGTGCCAGCAGCTTTCAGGGTACGAACTATGGCTACACCTTC.

The J gene is TRBJ1-5, the V gene TRBV28; 9 nucleotides match TRBD1. J was trimmed by 3 bases and V by 6 bases; bases with no gene match: 9. This CDR3 spans 16 amino acids. CDR1 and CDR2 (germline): MDHEN, SYDVKM. CDR3 in amino acids: CASSKRTGANNQPQHF. CDR3 nucleotide sequence: TGTGCCAGCAGCAAACGGACAGGGGCGAACAATCAGCCCCAGCATTTT.

The chain links TRBV5-4 to TRBJ2-2; TRBD1 agrees at 8 bases. This CDR3 contains 15 residues. CDR1 SGHNT and CDR2 YYREEE come from the germline V gene (reference sequence). Trimming took 3 bases from V and 1 from J; bases not matched to a gene: 2. In DNA, the CDR3 is TGTGCCAGCAGCTCGGGGACAGGGAACACCGGGGAGCTGTTTTTT. Translation gives CASSSGTGNTGELFF.

The chain uses TRBV28 and TRBJ1-1, with 7 nucleotides matching TRBD1. Per germline, CDR1 MDHEN and CDR2 SYDVKM. There are 14 residues in the CDR3. Losses at the gene ends were 5 bases for V and 4 bases for J; bases not matched to a gene: 7. Here the CDR3 DNA reads TGTGCCAGCAGTGTACACCGGGACAGCACTGAAGCTTTCTTT. Its translation is CASSVHRDSTEAFF.

This chain uses TRBV7-8 with TRBJ2-5, with D possibly matching TRBD2 (5 bases). Trimming pared 1 base from V and 0 bases from J, leaving 18 bases between. The CDR3 runs to 18 residues. The germline CDR1 and CDR2 sequences are SGHVS and FQNEAQ. The CDR3 region is CASSLGLKAPADQETQYF. The CDR3 DNA reads TGTGCCAGCAGCTTAGGGCTGAAAGCGCCAGCGGACCAAGAGACCCAGTACTTC.

This chain links TRBV6-5 with TRBJ2-1; TRBD2 is a possible D gene (6 bases). The V and J ends lost 3 bases and 8 bases respectively, with 14 bases between them. The CDR3 runs to 14 residues. Germline V gene lookup returns CDR1 MNHEY and CDR2 SVGAGI. This CDR3 reads CASSYGTQRDEQFF. Written as DNA, the CDR3 is TGTGCCAGCAGTTATGGGACCCAGCGGGATGAGCAGTTCTTC.

This clone was found a few times. V and J are TRBV20-1 and TRBJ1-1, with D possibly matching TRBD1 (5 bases). CDR3 length equals 11 residues. V lost 6 bases and J lost 3, with 8 bases in between. CDR1 and CDR2 from the germline V gene are DFQATT and SNEGSKA (reference sequence). The chain's CDR3 is CSARGDTEAFF. In DNA form, the CDR3 reads TGCAGTGCCCGGGGGGACACTGAAGCTTTCTTT.

This clone occurred once. This chain uses TRBV28 with TRBJ2-7, with D unclear. Germline values: CDR1 MDHEN, CDR2 SYDVKM. V was pared by 4 bases and J by 6 bases, with 7 bases between. The length of the CDR3 is 11 residues. The CDR3 DNA follows: TGTGCCAGCAGTTCCCCCCTCGAGCAGTACTTC. It codes for CASSSPLEQYF.